The rows below give T cell receptor beta chains drawn from one sample of a study of Ad26.COV2.S vaccination and SARS-CoV-2 variants. Only in-frame clones appear in the TCRdb table, and some are missing; sequencing was by immunoSEQ multiplex PCR. The sample holds 360,000 or so clones; around 87% are singletons and the top ten take roughly 3.6%. The specimen was peripheral blood, collected in a trial of Ad26.COV2.S vaccine versus placebo. The receptor set was obtained from a person between 18 and 65 years old who received the Ad26.COV2.S COVID-19 vaccine or a placebo. Both conserved end residues are part of each CDR3. A D gene is named only where the DNA matches it firmly. For some rows the clone size is stated as once, few or many, or as a class when expanded; others skip it.

d_call j_call clone_size v_call cdr3_aa cdr3_nt
NA TRBJ2-2 NA TRBV29-1 CSARTRTLTNTGELFF TGCAGCGCCAGGACCCGAACTCTAACGAACACCGGGGAGCTGTTTTTT
TRBD1 TRBJ1-6 few TRBV2 CASSDNPGQVPF TGTGCCAGCAGCGACAACCCCGGACAGGTCCCCTTT
NA TRBJ1-2 NA TRBV13 CASSLGGRGYTF TGTGCCAGCAGCCTCGGAGGCCGCGGCTACACCTTC
TRBD1 TRBJ1-2 NA TRBV19 CASSRDRLNYGYTF TGTGCCAGTAGTCGGGACAGGCTTAACTATGGCTACACCTTC
TRBD1 TRBJ2-7 NA TRBV4-2 CASSHGMGQGTIYEQYF TGTGCCAGCAGCCATGGAATGGGACAGGGGACAATTTACGAGCAGTACTTC
NA TRBJ2-7 NA TRBV6-5 CATSLREQYF TGTGCCACCAGCCTCCGAGAGCAGTACTTC
NA TRBJ1-2 NA TRBV30 CAWSGSSRPYGYTF TGTGCCTGGAGTGGGAGCTCCAGACCATATGGCTACACCTTC
TRBD2 TRBJ2-1 NA TRBV11-3 CASSLGTSYEQFF TGTGCCAGCAGCTTAGGGACTAGTTACGAGCAGTTCTTC
NA TRBJ1-4 NA TRBV2 CASSWGATNEKLFF TGTGCCAGCAGTTGGGGAGCAACTAATGAAAAACTGTTTTTT
NA TRBJ1-4 NA TRBV6-5 CASSSGGGIEKLFF TGTGCCAGCAGCTCCGGGGGCGGGATTGAAAAACTGTTTTTT
TRBD1 TRBJ1-4 NA TRBV3-1/TRBV3-2 CASRPGTVTYEKLFF TGTGCCAGCAGACCCGGGACAGTGACTTATGAAAAACTGTTTTTT
NA TRBJ2-5 NA TRBV4-1 CASSPPWGSETQYF TGCGCCAGCAGCCCGCCCTGGGGATCAGAGACCCAGTACTTC
NA TRBJ2-5 NA TRBV6-1 CASSVHHRAPPGEETQYF TGTGCCAGCAGTGTACACCACAGGGCACCGCCAGGTGAAGAGACCCAGTACTTC
NA TRBJ1-5 few TRBV6-5 CASSQPGQPQHF TGTGCCAGCAGTCAGCCCGGCCAGCCCCAGCATTTT
TRBD2 TRBJ2-5 NA TRBV3-1/TRBV3-2 CASSPGTSGETQYF TGTGCCAGCAGCCCCGGGACTAGCGGAGAGACCCAGTACTTC
NA TRBJ2-1 NA TRBV6-5 CASRGAVNEQFF TGTGCCAGCAGGGGGGCGGTCAATGAGCAGTTCTTC
NA TRBJ1-5 few TRBV4-3 CASSQDPFSNQPQHF TGCGCCAGCAGCCAAGATCCCTTTAGCAATCAGCCCCAGCATTTT
NA TRBJ2-2 NA TRBV7-3 CASSPQGTNTGELFF TGTGCCAGCAGCCCTCAGGGGACGAACACCGGGGAGCTGTTTTTT
NA TRBJ1-1 NA TRBV29-1 CSVVSGSSTEAFF TGCAGCGTTGTTTCCGGGTCAAGCACTGAAGCTTTCTTT
NA TRBJ1-2 NA TRBV29-1 CSARTALGDGYTF TGCAGCGCTAGGACAGCCCTCGGGGACGGCTACACCTTC
NA TRBJ1-1 NA TRBV5-5 CASSQGPTLNTEAFF TGTGCCAGCAGCCAGGGACCCACTCTGAACACTGAAGCTTTCTTT
NA TRBJ2-4 NA TRBV4-1 CASSPLLTSLAKNIQYF TGCGCCAGCAGCCCACTCTTGACCTCATTAGCCAAAAACATTCAGTACTTC
NA TRBJ1-5 NA TRBV19 CASRKNEISSNQPQHF TGTGCCAGTAGGAAGAACGAGATTTCTAGCAATCAGCCCCAGCATTTT
NA TRBJ1-5 NA TRBV15 CATSRDRQPQHF TGTGCCACCAGCAGAGATCGTCAGCCCCAGCATTTT
NA TRBJ1-5 NA TRBV11-2 CASSLRGSFNQPQHF TGTGCCAGCAGCCTTCGGGGTTCGTTCAATCAGCCCCAGCATTTT
TRBD1 TRBJ2-2 NA TRBV7-2 CASSSGQAFSTGELFF TGTGCCAGCAGCTCGGGACAGGCATTTAGCACCGGGGAGCTGTTTTTT
NA TRBJ1-2 once TRBV11-2 CASSRAGDGYTF TGTGCCAGCAGCAGGGCGGGTGATGGCTACACCTTC
NA TRBJ2-2 NA TRBV27 CASSLGAPNTGELFF TGTGCCAGCAGTTTAGGGGCTCCTAACACCGGGGAGCTGTTTTTT
NA TRBJ2-7 NA TRBV7-8 CASTLLRHGAYEQYF TGTGCCAGCACCCTCTTAAGACACGGCGCCTACGAGCAGTACTTC
NA TRBJ2-5 NA TRBV27 CASSESTGGPEETQYF TGTGCCAGCAGTGAGTCGACTGGTGGGCCTGAAGAGACCCAGTACTTC
TRBD1 TRBJ1-1 NA TRBV4-2 CASSQPGTGGTEAFF TGTGCCAGCAGCCAACCCGGGACAGGGGGCACTGAAGCTTTCTTT
TRBD1 TRBJ2-7 NA TRBV4-2 CASSQPDRGKVEQYF TGTGCCAGCAGCCAACCGGACAGGGGGAAAGTGGAGCAGTACTTC
TRBD1 TRBJ1-5 NA TRBV30 CAWSRGVTGAQPQHF TGTGCCTGGAGCAGGGGGGTTACAGGAGCTCAGCCCCAGCATTTT
TRBD2 TRBJ2-3 once TRBV24-1 CATSDGTSGLTDTQYF TGTGCCACCAGTGATGGGACTAGCGGGCTCACAGATACGCAGTATTTT
NA TRBJ2-7 NA TRBV12-3/TRBV12-4 CASRAASSYEQYF TGTGCCAGCCGGGCAGCATCCTCCTACGAGCAGTACTTC
NA TRBJ1-1 NA TRBV30 CAWSATTEAFF TGTGCCTGGAGTGCTACCACTGAAGCTTTCTTT
TRBD1 TRBJ1-4 NA TRBV19 CASSTGEATNEKLFF TGTGCCAGTAGCACAGGGGAAGCAACTAATGAAAAACTGTTTTTT
NA TRBJ1-3 NA TRBV6-2/TRBV6-3 CASSYIGRTGNTIYF TGTGCCAGCAGTTACATAGGACGGACTGGAAACACCATATATTTT
TRBD2 TRBJ2-1 NA TRBV20-1 CSASELGLVTYNEQFF TGCAGTGCTAGTGAACTCGGACTAGTAACCTACAATGAGCAGTTCTTC
NA TRBJ1-2 NA TRBV20-1 CSASQGSYGYTF TGCAGTGCTAGTCAGGGGTCCTATGGCTACACCTTC
NA TRBJ1-5 NA TRBV6-6 CASSYSLGESNQPQHF TGTGCCAGCAGTTACTCGTTAGGGGAGAGCAATCAGCCCCAGCATTTT
NA TRBJ2-1 NA TRBV19 CASSIDGSSYNEQFF TGTGCCAGTAGTATAGATGGGAGCTCCTACAATGAGCAGTTCTTC
NA TRBJ2-5 NA TRBV5-1 CASSLESGLKTQYF TGCGCCAGCAGCTTGGAAAGTGGCCTCAAGACCCAGTACTTC
NA TRBJ2-5 NA TRBV15 CATSRTDIQETQYF TGTGCCACCAGCAGAACCGACATACAAGAGACCCAGTACTTC
NA TRBJ1-1 NA TRBV27 CASRLRGSGEAFF TGTGCCAGCCGCCTCCGGGGGAGCGGTGAAGCTTTCTTT
TRBD1 TRBJ2-3 NA TRBV5-1 CASSFFAGTGDTDTQYF TGCGCCAGCAGCTTTTTCGCAGGGACAGGGGACACAGATACGCAGTATTTT
TRBD1 TRBJ2-3 NA TRBV15 CATSSDGGTGKYF TGTGCCACCAGCAGTGATGGGGGGACAGGGAAGTATTTT
NA TRBJ2-2 NA TRBV5-1 CASSDGGAGGNTGELFF TGCGCCAGCAGTGATGGAGGGGCCGGGGGCAACACCGGGGAGCTGTTTTTT
TRBD1 TRBJ1-2 NA TRBV15 CATSRDLTGVINYGYTF TGTGCCACCAGCAGAGATCTTACAGGGGTGATTAACTATGGCTACACCTTC
NA TRBJ2-7 NA TRBV5-1 CASSLGSDYEQYF TGCGCCAGCAGCTTGGGGTCTGATTACGAGCAGTACTTC
NA TRBJ2-1 once TRBV29-1 CSVERVGVNEQFF TGCAGCGTTGAACGGGTGGGAGTGAATGAGCAGTTCTTC
NA TRBJ1-4 NA TRBV9 CASSVGTPTNEKLFF TGTGCCAGCAGCGTTGGGACTCCAACTAATGAAAAACTGTTTTTT